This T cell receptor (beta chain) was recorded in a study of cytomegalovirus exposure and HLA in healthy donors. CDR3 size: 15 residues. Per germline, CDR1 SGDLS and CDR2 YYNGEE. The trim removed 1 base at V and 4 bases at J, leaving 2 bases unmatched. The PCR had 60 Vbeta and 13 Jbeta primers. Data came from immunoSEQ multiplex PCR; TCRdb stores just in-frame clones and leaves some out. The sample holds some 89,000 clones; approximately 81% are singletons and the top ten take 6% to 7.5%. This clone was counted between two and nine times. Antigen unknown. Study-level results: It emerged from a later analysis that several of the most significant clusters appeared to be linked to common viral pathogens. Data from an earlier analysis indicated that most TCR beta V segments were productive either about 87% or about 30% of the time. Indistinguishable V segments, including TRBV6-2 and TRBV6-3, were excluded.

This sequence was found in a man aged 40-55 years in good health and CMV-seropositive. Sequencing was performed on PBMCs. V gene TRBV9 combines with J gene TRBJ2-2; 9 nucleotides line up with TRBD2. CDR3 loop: CASSVKAGGTGELFF. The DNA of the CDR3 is TGTGCCAGCAGCGTAAAAGCGGGGGGCACCGGGGAGCTGTTTTTT.